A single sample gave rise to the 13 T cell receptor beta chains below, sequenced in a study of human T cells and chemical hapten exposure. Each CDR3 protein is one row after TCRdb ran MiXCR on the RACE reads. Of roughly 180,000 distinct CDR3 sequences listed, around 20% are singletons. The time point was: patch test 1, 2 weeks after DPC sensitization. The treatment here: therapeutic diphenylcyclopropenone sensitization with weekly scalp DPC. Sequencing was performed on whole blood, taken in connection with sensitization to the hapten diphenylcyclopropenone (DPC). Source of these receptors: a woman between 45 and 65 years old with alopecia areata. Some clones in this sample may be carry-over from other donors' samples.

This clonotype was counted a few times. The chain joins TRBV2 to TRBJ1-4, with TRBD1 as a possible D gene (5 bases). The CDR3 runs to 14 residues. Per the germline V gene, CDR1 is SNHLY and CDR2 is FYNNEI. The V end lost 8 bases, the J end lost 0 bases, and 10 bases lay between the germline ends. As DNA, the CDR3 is TGTGCCAGCGGGGCAGGAGCAACTAATGAAAAACTGTTTTTT. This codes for CASGAGATNEKLFF. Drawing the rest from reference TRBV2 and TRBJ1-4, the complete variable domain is EPEVTQTPSHQVTQMGQEVILRCVPISNHLYFYWYRQILGQKVEFLVSFYNNEISEKSEIFDDQFSVERPDGSNFTLKIRSTKLEDSAMYFCASGAGATNEKLFFGSGTQLSVL.

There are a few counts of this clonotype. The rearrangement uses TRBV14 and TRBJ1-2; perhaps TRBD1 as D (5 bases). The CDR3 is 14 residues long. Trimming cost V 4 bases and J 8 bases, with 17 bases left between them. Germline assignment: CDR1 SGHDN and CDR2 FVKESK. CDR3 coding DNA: TGTGCCAGCAGCCCCGCCCGGCGTGGGGACGGCTACACCTTC. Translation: CASSPARRGDGYTF.

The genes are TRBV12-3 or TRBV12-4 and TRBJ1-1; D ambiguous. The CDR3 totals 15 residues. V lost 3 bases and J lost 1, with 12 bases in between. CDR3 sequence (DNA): TGTGCCAGCAGTTTTGGTTGGGGTGGGAACACTGAAGCTTTCTTT. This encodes CASSFGWGGNTEAFF.

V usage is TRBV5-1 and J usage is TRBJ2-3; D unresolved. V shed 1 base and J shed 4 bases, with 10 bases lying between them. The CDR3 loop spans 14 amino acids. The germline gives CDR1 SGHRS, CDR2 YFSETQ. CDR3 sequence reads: CASSLLVSSDTQYF. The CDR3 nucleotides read TGCGCCAGCAGCTTGTTAGTCAGCTCAGATACGCAGTATTTT.

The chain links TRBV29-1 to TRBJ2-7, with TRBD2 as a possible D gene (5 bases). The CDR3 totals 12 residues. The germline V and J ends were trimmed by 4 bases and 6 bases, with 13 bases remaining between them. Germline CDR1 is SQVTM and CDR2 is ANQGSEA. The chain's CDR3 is CSVVRSGTEQYF. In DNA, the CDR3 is TGCAGCGTTGTAAGGAGCGGAACCGAGCAGTACTTC.

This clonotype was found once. The CDR3 sequence is CASSQGPTGGLLGTEAFF. The CDR3 region has the DNA TGCGCCAGCAGCCAAGGTCCGACAGGGGGCCTCTTGGGTACTGAAGCTTTCTTT. The chain employs TRBV4-1 and TRBJ1-1; 10 nucleotides agree with TRBD1. The CDR3 length is 18 residues. V trimming: 1 base; J trimming: 5 bases; junction bases outside the gene matches: 13. Looked up from germline, CDR1 is MGHRA and CDR2 is YSYEKL.

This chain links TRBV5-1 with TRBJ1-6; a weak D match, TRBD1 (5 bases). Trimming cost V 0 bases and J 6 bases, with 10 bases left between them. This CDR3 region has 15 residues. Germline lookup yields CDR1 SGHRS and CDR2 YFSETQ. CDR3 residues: CASSLETGGNSPLHF. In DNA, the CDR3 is TGCGCCAGCAGCTTGGAGACCGGGGGTAATTCACCCCTCCACTTT.

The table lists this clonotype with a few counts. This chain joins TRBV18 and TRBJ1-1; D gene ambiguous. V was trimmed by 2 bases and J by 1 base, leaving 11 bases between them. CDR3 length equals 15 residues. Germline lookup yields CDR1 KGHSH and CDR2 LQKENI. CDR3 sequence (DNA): TGTGCCAGCTCACCATTGTCCAGCTCGAACACTGAAGCTTTCTTT. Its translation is CASSPLSSSNTEAFF.

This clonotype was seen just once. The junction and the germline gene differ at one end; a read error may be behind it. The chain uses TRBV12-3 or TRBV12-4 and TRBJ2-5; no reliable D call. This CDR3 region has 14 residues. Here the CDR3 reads CASSFDRIQDTQYF. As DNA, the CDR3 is TGTGCCAGCAGTTTTGACCGTATCCAAGACACCCAGTACTTC.

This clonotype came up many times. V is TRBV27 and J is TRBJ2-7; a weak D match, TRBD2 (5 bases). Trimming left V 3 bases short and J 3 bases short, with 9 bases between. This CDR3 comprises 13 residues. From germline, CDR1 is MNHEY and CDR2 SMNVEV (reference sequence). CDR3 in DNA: TGTGCCAGCAGTTTTACGGGGAGCTACGAGCAGTACTTC. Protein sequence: CASSFTGSYEQYF.

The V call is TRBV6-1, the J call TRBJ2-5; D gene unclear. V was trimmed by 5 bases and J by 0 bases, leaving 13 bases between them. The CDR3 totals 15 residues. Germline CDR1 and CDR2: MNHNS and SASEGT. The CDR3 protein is CASSQRQYYQETQYF. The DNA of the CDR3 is TGTGCCAGCAGTCAGCGTCAGTACTACCAAGAGACCCAGTACTTC.

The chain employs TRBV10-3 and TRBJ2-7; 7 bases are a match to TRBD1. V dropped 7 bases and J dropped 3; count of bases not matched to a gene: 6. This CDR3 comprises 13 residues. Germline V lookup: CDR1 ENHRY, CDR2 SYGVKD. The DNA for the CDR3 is TGTGCCATCATCCAGGACAGGCACTACGAGCAGTACTTC. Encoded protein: CAIIQDRHYEQYF.

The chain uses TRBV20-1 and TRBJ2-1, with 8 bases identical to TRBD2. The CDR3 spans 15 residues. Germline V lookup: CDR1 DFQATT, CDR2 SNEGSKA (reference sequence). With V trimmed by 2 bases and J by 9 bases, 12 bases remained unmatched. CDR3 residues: CSARKPGLGEGEQFF. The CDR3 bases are TGCAGTGCTAGAAAACCGGGACTAGGGGAGGGTGAGCAGTTCTTC.